This TCR beta chain was sequenced in a study of Graves' ophthalmopathy and Graves' hyperthyroidism listed by TCRdb under 2018. Broadly, across the study: Stable hyperthyroidism was defined as no progression to ophthalmopathy within 18 months of follow-up. To tell Graves' ophthalmopathy apart from Graves' hyperthyroidism, and to predict which patients would progress to ophthalmopathy, the study relied on TCR beta repertoire signatures. In total, under 150 blood samples were TCR-sequenced: 43 ophthalmopathy, under 80 hyperthyroidism and about 17 hyperthyroidism-to-ophthalmopathy patients. To explore V-J signatures that distinguish ophthalmopathy from hyperthyroidism, a discovery set of 100 patients was enrolled, made up of 43 with ophthalmopathy and some 56 with stable hyperthyroidism. An independent validation cohort comprised some 19 hyperthyroidism patients and 15 to 17 patients who later progressed from hyperthyroidism to ophthalmopathy. In more than five hyperthyroidism patients, the T-cell repertoires found in thyroid tissue were compared with those found in blood. Following sampling, methimazole starting at 30 mg daily was administered to hyperthyroidism patients, and high-dose intravenous methylprednisolone was administered to ophthalmopathy patients. General conclusions and limits of the study: Most expanded thyroid clonotypes with a frequency above 0.001 also appeared in blood, which suggests that blood repertoires may reflect the immune response in the thyroid. Ophthalmopathy was separated from stable hyperthyroidism by the 13-signature model with roughly 87% sensitivity and about 83% specificity in cross-validation and with 80%/75% in the test set. Sample size was not predetermined statistically, and investigators were not blinded to group allocation. In validation, the model predicted ophthalmopathy progression with about 71% sensitivity and about 73% specificity; some 13 predicted patients were CT-confirmed with GO in a median of approximately six months.

For repertoire sequencing, the TCR beta CDR3 regions were amplified from RNA transcripts. The first round was an RT-PCR using HTBI primers with the Qiagen OneStep RT-PCR kit, and this first round was followed by a second-round multiplex PCR, then size selection and purification. Sequencing of the libraries was carried out on an Illumina HiSeq2000 in paired-end mode with 100 bp reads. From the authors' description of their analysis: Reads were processed with SOAPnuke, discarding reads with adapters, uncalled bases, mean Phred below 15, or no exact constant-primer or identifier match. High-quality paired reads were merged with COPE v1.2.5. Each unique nucleotide sequence was defined as a clonotype, and clonotypes were aligned to IMGT TRB V, D and J references with MiTCR v1.1. The analysis was limited to V-J combinations with a frequency above 0.0001, which together covered around 99% of the repertoires. A TCR clonal expansion and chaos score per V-J combination was defined as the ratio of F50 clonal expansion to chaos observed in the TCRdist matrix. Features were reduced by Welch's t-statistics and random forest to over 10 V-J combinations, which fed a naive Bayes classifier. Thyroid-blood repertoire similarity was quantified with the Morisita-Horn index. The public reads were run again by TCRdb, first through fastp at Q25 and then through MiXCR, and only productive beta chains were kept. One record per CDR3 amino acid sequence lists the most common genes and DNA. Here the V and J calls rest on TCRdb's processing, not on the authors' analysis. The table for this sample lists 560,000 or so distinct CDR3 sequences; 35% to 40% of them were counted only once. The ten most abundant clones make up 3.5% to 5% of the sample.

To note about this clonotype: Its antigen remains unidentified. Base qualities are missing; no much larger clone stands one base away.

Including the terminal cysteine and phenylalanine, the CDR3 comprises 13 residues. The DNA shown is the 39-base CDR3, in frame from base 1. V and J are truncated by 4 bases and 4 bases respectively, leaving an intervening sequence of 5 bases. The germline V gene specifies ENHRY as CDR1 and SYGVKD as CDR2. Hyperthyroidism patients were newly diagnosed, with disease duration under 2 months, and aged 18 to 65 years. Anyone with other autoimmune diseases, uncontrolled infections, pregnancy or lactation was excluded from the study. Clinical symptoms, serum thyroxine, TRAb, thyroid ultrasound and orbital computed tomography formed the basis of the diagnosis. Total RNA was extracted using Trizol reagent, and RNA quality was checked on an Agilent 2100 Bioanalyzer.

The sequence came from an adult man with Graves' hyperthyroidism. The rearrangement combines TRBV10-3 with TRBJ1-6, and perhaps TRBD1 as D gene, on 5 matching bases. Source material: peripheral blood or thyroid tissue (not recorded which). The CDR3 protein sequence reads: CAISGQYNSPLHF. The DNA sequence follows: TGTGCCATCAGTGGACAGTATAATTCACCCCTCCACTTT.